The present T cell receptor beta chain was sequenced within a study of blood T cell repertoires in COVID-19. Study summary: PBMCs, B-cell-depleted T cells, or T cells provided the cDNA or gDNA that made up the material.

Authors' methods: How many nucleated cells were present was estimated from reference gene primer amplification. Some clones are missing from TCRdb's copy, which holds only in-frame ones; the method was immunoSEQ multiplex PCR. V and J calls and clone size are copied from that table; D and trimming were computed from the DNA. The sample contains approximately 58,000 clones, more than 70% of which appear only once. This clone has only a few counts. V dropped 1 base and J dropped 1 base, with 15 bases sitting between them. CDR3 length: 17 amino acids. CDR1 is LGHNA and CDR2 is YNFKEQ in the germline V gene.

This rearrangement joins TRBV4-2 to TRBJ2-3, with TRBD1 as a possible D gene (5 bases). The specimen sequenced was peripheral blood. This clonotype was sampled from a middle-aged man with active COVID-19. The chain's CDR3 is CASSQGLGAARTDTQYF. CDR3 sequence (DNA): TGTGCCAGCAGCCAAGGCCTTGGGGCGGCCCGCACAGATACGCAGTATTTT.